The entry below gives a single TCR beta chain sequence along with its context. CDR1 is SGHNT, CDR2 YYREEE, per germline (reference sequence). The ends were cut back, 4 bases at V and 7 bases at J, with 15 bases in the middle. The CDR3 runs to 14 residues. As originally analysed: Estimation of nucleated cell counts relied on the amplification of reference gene primers. Profiled with immunoSEQ multiplex PCR; TCRdb holds only in-frame clones, not every one. V and J calls and clone size come straight from that table; D and trimming were deduced from the DNA. The sample has roughly 65,000 clones, 60% to 80% seen once; the top ten hold 16%. The data derive from a study of blood T cell repertoires in COVID-19.

The sequencing sample was made of peripheral blood. The rearrangement links TRBV5-4 to TRBJ2-1; D is uncertain. The TCR comes from a man aged 55 to 70 with acute or convalescent COVID-19. The CDR3 loop reads CASSLTLGGNEQFF. CDR3 coding DNA: TGTGCCAGCAGCCTGACTCTCGGCGGAAATGAGCAGTTCTTC.